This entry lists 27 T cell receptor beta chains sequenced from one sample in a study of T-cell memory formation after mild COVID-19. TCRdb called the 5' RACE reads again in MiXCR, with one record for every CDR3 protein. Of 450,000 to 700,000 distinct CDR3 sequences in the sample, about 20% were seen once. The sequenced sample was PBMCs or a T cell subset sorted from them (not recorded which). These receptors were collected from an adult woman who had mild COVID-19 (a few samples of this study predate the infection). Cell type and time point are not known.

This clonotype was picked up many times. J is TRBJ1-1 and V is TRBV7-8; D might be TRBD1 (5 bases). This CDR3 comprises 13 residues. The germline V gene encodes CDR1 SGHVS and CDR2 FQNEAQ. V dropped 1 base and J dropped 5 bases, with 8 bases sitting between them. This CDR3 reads CASSLGEGTEAFF. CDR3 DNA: TGTGCCAGCAGCTTAGGGGAGGGGACTGAAGCTTTCTTT.

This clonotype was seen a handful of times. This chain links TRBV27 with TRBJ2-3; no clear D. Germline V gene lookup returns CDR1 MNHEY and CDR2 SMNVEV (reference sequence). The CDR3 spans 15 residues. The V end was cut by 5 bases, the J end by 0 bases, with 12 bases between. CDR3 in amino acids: CASSRPRDSTDTQYF. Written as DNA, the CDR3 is TGTGCCAGCAGTCGCCCCAGAGACAGCACAGATACGCAGTATTTT.

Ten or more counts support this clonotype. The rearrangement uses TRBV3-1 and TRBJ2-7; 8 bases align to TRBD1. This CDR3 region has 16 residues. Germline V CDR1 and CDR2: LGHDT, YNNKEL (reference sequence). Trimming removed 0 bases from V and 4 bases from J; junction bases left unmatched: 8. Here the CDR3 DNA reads TGTGCCAGCAGCCAAGATATGTCAGGGGGCTTGTACGAGCAGTACTTC. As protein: CASSQDMSGGLYEQYF.

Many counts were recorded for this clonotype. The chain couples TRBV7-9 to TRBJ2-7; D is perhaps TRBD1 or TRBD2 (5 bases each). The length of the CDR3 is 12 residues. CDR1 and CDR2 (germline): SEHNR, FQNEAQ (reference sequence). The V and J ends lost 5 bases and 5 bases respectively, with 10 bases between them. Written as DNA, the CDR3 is TGTGCCAGCAGCCTCGGGACGGACGAGCAGTACTTC. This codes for CASSLGTDEQYF.

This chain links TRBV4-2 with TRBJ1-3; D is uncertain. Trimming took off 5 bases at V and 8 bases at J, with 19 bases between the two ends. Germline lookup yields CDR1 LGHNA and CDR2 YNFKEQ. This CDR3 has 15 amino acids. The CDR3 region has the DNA TGTGCCAGCAGCAAAGCATACTCGAATCAAGACACCATATATTTT. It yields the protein CASSKAYSNQDTIYF.

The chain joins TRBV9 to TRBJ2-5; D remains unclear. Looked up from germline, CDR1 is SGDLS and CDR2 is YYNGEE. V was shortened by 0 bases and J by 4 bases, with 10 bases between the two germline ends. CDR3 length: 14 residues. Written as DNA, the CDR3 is TGTGCCAGCAGCGTAGGGCCCTCTGGAGAGACCCAGTACTTC. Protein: CASSVGPSGETQYF. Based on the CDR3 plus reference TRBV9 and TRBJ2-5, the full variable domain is DSGVTQTPKHLITATGQRVTLRCSPRSGDLSVYWYQQSLDQGLQFLIQYYNGEERAKGNILERFSAQQFPDLHSELNLSSLELGDSALYFCASSVGPSGETQYFGPGTRLLVL.

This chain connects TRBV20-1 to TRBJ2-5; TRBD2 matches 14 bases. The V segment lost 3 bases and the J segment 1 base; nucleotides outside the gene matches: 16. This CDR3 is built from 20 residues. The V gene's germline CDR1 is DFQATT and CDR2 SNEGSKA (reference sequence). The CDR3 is CSARLDRERLAGGLQETQYF. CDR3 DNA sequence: TGCAGTGCTAGGTTGGACAGGGAGAGACTAGCGGGGGGGCTCCAAGAGACCCAGTACTTC.

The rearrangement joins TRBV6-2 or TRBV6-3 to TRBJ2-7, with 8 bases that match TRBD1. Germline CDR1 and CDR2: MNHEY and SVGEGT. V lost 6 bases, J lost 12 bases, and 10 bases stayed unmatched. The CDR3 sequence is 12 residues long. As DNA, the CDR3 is TGTGCCAGCAGGACAGGGGCCGTCCAGCGGTACTTC. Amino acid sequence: CASRTGAVQRYF.

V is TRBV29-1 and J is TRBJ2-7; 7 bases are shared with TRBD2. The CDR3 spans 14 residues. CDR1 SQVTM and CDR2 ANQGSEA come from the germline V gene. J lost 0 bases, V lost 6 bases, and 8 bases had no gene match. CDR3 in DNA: TGCAGCGTCAGAACTCCGGGGGGCTCCTACGAGCAGTACTTC. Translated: CSVRTPGGSYEQYF.

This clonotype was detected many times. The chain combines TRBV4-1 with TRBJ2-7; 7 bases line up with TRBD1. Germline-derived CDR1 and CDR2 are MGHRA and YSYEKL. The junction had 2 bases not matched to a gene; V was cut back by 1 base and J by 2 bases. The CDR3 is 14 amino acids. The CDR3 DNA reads TGCGCCAGCAGCCAAGTCCAGGGGGCCTACGAGCAGTACTTC. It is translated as CASSQVQGAYEQYF.

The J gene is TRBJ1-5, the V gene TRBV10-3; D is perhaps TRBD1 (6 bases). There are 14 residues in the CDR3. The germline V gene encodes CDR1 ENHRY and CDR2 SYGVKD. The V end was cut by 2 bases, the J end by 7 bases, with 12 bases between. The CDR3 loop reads CAISEDRRGQPQHF. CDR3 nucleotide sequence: TGTGCCATCAGTGAGGACAGGCGAGGGCAGCCCCAGCATTTT.

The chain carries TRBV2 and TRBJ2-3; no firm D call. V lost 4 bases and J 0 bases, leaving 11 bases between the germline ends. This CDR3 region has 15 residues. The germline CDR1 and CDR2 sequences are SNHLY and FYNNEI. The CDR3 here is CASSARRSSTDTQYF. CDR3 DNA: TGTGCCAGCAGTGCTAGGCGGTCTAGCACAGATACGCAGTATTTT. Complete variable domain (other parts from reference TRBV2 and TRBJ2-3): EPEVTQTPSHQVTQMGQEVILRCVPISNHLYFYWYRQILGQKVEFLVSFYNNEISEKSEIFDDQFSVERPDGSNFTLKIRSTKLEDSAMYFCASSARRSSTDTQYFGPGTRLTVL.

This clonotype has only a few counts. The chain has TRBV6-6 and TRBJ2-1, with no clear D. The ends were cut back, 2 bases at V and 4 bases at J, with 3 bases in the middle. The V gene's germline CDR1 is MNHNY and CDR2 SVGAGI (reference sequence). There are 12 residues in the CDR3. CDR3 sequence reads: CASSYQYNEQFF. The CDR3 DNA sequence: TGTGCCAGCAGTTACCAGTACAATGAGCAGTTCTTC.

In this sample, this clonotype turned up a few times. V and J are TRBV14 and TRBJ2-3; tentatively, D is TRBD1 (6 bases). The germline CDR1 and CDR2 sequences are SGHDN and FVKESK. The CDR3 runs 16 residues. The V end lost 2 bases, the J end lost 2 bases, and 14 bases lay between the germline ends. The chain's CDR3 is CASSQSGTRITDTQYF. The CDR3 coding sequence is TGTGCCAGCAGCCAATCCGGGACAAGAATCACAGATACGCAGTATTTT.

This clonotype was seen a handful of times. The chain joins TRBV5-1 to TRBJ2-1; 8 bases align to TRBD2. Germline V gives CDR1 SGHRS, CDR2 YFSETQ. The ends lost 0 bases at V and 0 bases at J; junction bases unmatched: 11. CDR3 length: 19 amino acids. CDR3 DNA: TGCGCCAGCAGCTTGGGGCTTTGGAGCGGGGGAAGCTCCTACAATGAGCAGTTCTTC. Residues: CASSLGLWSGGSSYNEQFF.

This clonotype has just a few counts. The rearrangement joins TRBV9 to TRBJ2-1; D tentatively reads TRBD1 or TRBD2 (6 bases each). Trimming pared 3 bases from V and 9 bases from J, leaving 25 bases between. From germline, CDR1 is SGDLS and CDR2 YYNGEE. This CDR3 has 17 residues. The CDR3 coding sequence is TGTGCCAGCAGCGCGCGCCTGGGGGCGGGACGGAAAGGTGAGCAGTTCTTC. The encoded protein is CASSARLGAGRKGEQFF. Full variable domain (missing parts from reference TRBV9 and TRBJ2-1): DSGVTQTPKHLITATGQRVTLRCSPRSGDLSVYWYQQSLDQGLQFLIQYYNGEERAKGNILERFSAQQFPDLHSELNLSSLELGDSALYFCASSARLGAGRKGEQFFGPGTRLTVL.

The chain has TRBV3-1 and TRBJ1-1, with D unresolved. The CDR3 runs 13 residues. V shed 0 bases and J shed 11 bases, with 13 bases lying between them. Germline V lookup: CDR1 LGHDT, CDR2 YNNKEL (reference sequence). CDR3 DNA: TGTGCCAGCAGCCAAGAGACCGGACCAAGGGCTTTCTTT. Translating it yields CASSQETGPRAFF.

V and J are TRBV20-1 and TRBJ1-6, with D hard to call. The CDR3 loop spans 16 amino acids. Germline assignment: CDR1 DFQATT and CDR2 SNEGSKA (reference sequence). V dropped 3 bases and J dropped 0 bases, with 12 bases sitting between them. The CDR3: CSASGGQDSYNSPLHF. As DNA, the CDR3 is TGCAGTGCTAGTGGTGGGCAGGACTCCTATAATTCACCCCTCCACTTT.

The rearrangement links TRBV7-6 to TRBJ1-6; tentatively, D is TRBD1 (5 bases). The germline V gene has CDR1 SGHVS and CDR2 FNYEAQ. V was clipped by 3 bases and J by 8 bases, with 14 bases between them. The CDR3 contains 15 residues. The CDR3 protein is CASSFRGDGYSPLHF. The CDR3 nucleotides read TGTGCCAGCAGCTTTAGGGGAGACGGTTATTCACCCCTCCACTTT.

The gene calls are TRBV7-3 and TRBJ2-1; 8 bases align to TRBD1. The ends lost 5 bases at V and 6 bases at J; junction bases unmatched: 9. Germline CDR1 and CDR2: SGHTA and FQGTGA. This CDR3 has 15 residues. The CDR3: CASSPEDRAFNEQFF. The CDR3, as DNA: TGTGCCAGCAGCCCGGAGGACAGGGCCTTCAATGAGCAGTTCTTC.

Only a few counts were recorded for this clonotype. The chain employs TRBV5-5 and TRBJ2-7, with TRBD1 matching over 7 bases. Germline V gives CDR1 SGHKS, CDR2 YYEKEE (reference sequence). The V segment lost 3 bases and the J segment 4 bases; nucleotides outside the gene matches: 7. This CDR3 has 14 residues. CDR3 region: CASSSTGFEYEQYF. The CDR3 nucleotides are TGTGCCAGCAGCTCGACAGGGTTCGAATACGAGCAGTACTTC. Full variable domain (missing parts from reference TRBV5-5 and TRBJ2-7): DAGVTQSPTHLIKTRGQQVTLRCSPISGHKSVSWYQQVLGQGPQFIFQYYEKEERGRGNFPDRFSARQFPNYSSELNVNALLLGDSALYLCASSSTGFEYEQYFGPGTRLTVT.

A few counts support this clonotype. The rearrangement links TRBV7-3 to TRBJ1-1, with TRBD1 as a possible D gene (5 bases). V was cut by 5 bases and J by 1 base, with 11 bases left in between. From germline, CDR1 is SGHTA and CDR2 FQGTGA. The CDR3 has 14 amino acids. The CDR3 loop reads CASSPGRGNTEAFF. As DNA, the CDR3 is TGTGCCAGCAGCCCGGGACGGGGGAACACTGAAGCTTTCTTT.

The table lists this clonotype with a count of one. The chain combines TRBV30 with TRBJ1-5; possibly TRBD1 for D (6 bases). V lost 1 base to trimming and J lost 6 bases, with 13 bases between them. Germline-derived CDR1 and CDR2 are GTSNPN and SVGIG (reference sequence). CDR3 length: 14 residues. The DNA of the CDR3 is TGTGCCTGGAGTGGGGGGGACAATGGTCAGCCCCAGCATTTT. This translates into CAWSGGDNGQPQHF.

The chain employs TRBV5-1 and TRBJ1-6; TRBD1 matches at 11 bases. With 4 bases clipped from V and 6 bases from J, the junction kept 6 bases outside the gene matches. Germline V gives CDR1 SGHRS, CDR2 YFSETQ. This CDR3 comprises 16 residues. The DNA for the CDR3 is TGCGCCAGCAGCGCTGGACAGGGGGCCGGTAATTCACCCCTCCACTTT. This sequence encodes CASSAGQGAGNSPLHF. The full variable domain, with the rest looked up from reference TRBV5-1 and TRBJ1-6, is KAGVTQTPRYLIKTRGQQVTLSCSPISGHRSVSWYQQTPGQGLQFLFEYFSETQRNKGNFPGRFSGRQFSNSRSEMNVSTLELGDSALYLCASSAGQGAGNSPLHFGNGTRLTVT.

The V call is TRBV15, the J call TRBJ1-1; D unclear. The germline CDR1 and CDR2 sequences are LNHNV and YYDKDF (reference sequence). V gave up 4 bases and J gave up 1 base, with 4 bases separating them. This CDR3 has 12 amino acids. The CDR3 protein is CATSTANTEAFF. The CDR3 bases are TGTGCCACCAGCACTGCGAACACTGAAGCTTTCTTT.

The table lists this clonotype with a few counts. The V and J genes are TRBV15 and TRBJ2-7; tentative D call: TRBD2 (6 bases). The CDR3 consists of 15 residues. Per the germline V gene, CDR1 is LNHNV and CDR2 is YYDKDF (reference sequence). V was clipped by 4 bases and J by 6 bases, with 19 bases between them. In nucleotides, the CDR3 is TGTGCCACCAGCACGCGGAGGGGTCTAGATTTCGAGCAGTACTTC. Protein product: CATSTRRGLDFEQYF.

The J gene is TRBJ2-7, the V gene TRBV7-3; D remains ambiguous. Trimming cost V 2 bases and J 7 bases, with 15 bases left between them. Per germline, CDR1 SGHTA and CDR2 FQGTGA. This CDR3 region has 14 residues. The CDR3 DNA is TGTGCCAGCAGCTTAGCCCCTTTACCTAGTGAGCAGTACTTC. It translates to CASSLAPLPSEQYF.